Below, one T cell receptor beta chain is given with its context. Which antigen it targets is not known. Within one base of it there is no much larger clone, and no base qualities were kept. Patients with a history of autoimmune disease or receiving systemic immunosuppression were excluded from the trial. Peripheral blood for TCR sequencing was drawn from every dose cohort at baseline, at cycle 4 day 1 and at cycle 7 day 1. Samples came from an open-label, multicenter, first-in-human phase I dose-escalation trial of ivuxolimab. Adults with locally advanced or metastatic melanoma, renal cell, hepatocellular, or head and neck squamous cell carcinoma were enrolled in the trial. Before TCR sequencing, CD4+ T cells and CD8+ T cells were sorted from peripheral blood as separate populations. The data were taken from a study of OX40 agonist ivuxolimab in advanced cancers. Background on the whole study: Ivuxolimab was a fully human IgG2 agonistic monoclonal antibody targeting the costimulatory receptor OX40 (CD134). Intravenous ivuxolimab was administered to patients every 2 weeks at six dose levels: 0.01, 0.1, 0.3, 1.5, 3 and 10 mg/kg. Of the roughly 50 dose-escalation patients, hepatocellular carcinoma was present in about 20, melanoma in some 15, renal cell carcinoma in 9 and head and neck cancer in 9. In the dose-escalation cohort, around four fifths of patients were male, and the mean age was roughly 60 years, with a range of about 23 to 90. Patients were allowed to have had prior anti-PD-1, anti-PD-L1 or anti-CTLA-4 therapy, and 40% to 45% of the dose-escalation patients had been treated with checkpoint inhibitors. Three dose-escalation patients achieved partial responses, one with hepatocellular carcinoma and two with cutaneous melanoma. The point of sequencing TCRbeta in the periphery was to test whether ivuxolimab changed TCR sequence diversity and drove clonal T-cell expansion. The monotherapy dose-escalation portion (N of about 50 patients) of the phase I ivuxolimab trial is reported in the paper.

For sequencing of the TCRbeta CDR3 region, genomic DNA was extracted from the sorted cells. TCRbeta CDR3 regions were sequenced using the immunoSEQ Assay. Held by TCRdb, this immuneACCESS table contains in-frame sequences only and omits some clones. Under half of the omission traces to an unresolved V gene where checked; the cause of the rest is unknown. Within this sample are around 97,000 clones, with about 84% of them counted one time only. Jointly, the top ten make up less than 5.5% of the sample. Paper-wide results and their limitations: After ivuxolimab, expanded clones were on average more numerous among CD8+ T cells than among CD4+ T cells. The antigen specificity of the peripheral T cells that underwent clonal expansion was not determined. Partial responders in the 0.1-3.0 mg/kg groups had among the lowest normalized peripheral clonal expansion, especially among CD8+ T cells. At doses from 0.1 to 3.0 mg/kg, clonal expansion was seen in both CD4+ and CD8+ blood T cells between baseline and week 6. Low levels of normalized T-cell clonal expansion were also seen in some patients who did not respond.

Including the terminal cysteine and phenylalanine, the CDR3 comprises 13 residues. The DNA shown is the 39-base CDR3, in frame from base 1. Based on the germline V gene, the CDR1 and CDR2 sequences are ENHRY and SYGVKD. Cut back by 2 bases and 5 bases, the V and J ends lie 7 bases apart. The sequence links TRBV10-3 to TRBJ2-1, and the D gene may be TRBD2, 5 bases matching. The sequence came from an adult with an advanced solid tumor such as melanoma, head and neck, liver or kidney cancer. The sample consisted of CD4+ or CD8+ T cells sorted from blood, taken in a trial of the OX40 agonist ivuxolimab. The CDR3 protein sequence reads: CAISEERDNEQFF. The DNA sequence is TGTGCCATCAGTGAGGAGAGGGACAATGAGCAGTTCTTC.